This T cell receptor beta chain was observed in a study of Graves' ophthalmopathy and Graves' hyperthyroidism. Amplification of the TCR beta CDR3 regions used RNA transcripts (as template). RT-PCR with HTBI primers came first, then second-round multiplex PCR. TCRdb called the multiplex PCR reads again in MiXCR, with one record for every CDR3 protein. The sample has some 15,000 distinct CDR3 sequences; about 50% are singletons. Moderate-to-severe activity, with CAS ≥3, NOSPECS ≥4 and duration under 3 months, characterized the donors with ophthalmopathy. PBMCs had their origin in fresh peripheral blood (approximately 9.7 ml). Material: peripheral blood. This sequence was found in a woman in her 30s with Graves' ophthalmopathy.

The CDR3 region is CASSPGLAGDNEQFF. The CDR3 DNA follows: TGCGCCAGCAGCCCGGGACTAGCGGGAGACAATGAGCAGTTCTTC. The chain combines TRBV5-1 with TRBJ2-1; 14 bases are shared with TRBD2. Germline V gene sequence: CDR1 SGHRS, CDR2 YFSETQ. V lost 4 bases, J lost 5 bases, and 2 bases stayed unmatched. The CDR3 totals 15 residues. Supplemented by reference TRBV5-1 and TRBJ2-1, the full variable domain reads KAGVTQTPRYLIKTRGQQVTLSCSPISGHRSVSWYQQTPGQGLQFLFEYFSETQRNKGNFPGRFSGRQFSNSRSEMNVSTLELGDSALYLCASSPGLAGDNEQFFGPGTRLTVL.